The 6 T cell receptor beta chains below come from one sample, sequenced in a study of T cells in Graves' hyperthyroidism and ophthalmopathy. Amplification targeted TCR beta CDR3 regions from RNA transcripts. HTBI primers were the set used in a first-round RT-PCR of the TCR CDR3. TCRdb re-called the multiplex PCR reads through MiXCR, storing one row per CDR3 protein. The sample contains approximately 640,000 distinct CDR3 sequences, around 15% of which appear only once. Sequenced input: blood. Receptor source: a woman in her thirties with Graves' hyperthyroidism.

V usage is TRBV18 and J usage is TRBJ1-6, with a tentative D call TRBD1 (5 bases). V gave up 3 bases and J gave up 9 bases, with 21 bases separating them. The CDR3 contains 17 residues. The germline CDR1 and CDR2 sequences are KGHSH and LQKENI. The CDR3 region has the DNA TGTGCCAGCTCACCTTCTGGGGCCTCACGGGTTTCTTCACCCCTCCACTTT. The encoded protein is CASSPSGASRVSSPLHF.

This clonotype was seen many times. This sequence joins TRBV7-3 and TRBJ2-5; either TRBD1 or TRBD2 may fit D (5 bases each). The CDR3 runs 14 residues. The ends were cut back, 0 bases at V and 7 bases at J, with 12 bases in the middle. Germline V gene sequence: CDR1 SGHTA, CDR2 FQGTGA. In DNA, the CDR3 is TGTGCCAGCAGCTTAACCAGGGACGAGGGGACCCAGTACTTC. This sequence encodes CASSLTRDEGTQYF.

This clonotype was detected many times. This chain joins TRBV20-1 and TRBJ2-7; D remains unclear. This CDR3 comprises 11 residues. CDR1 DFQATT and CDR2 SNEGSKA come from the germline V gene (reference sequence). V lost 3 bases and J lost 6, with 9 bases in between. CDR3 nucleotide sequence: TGCAGTGCTAGCCACCGAGGCGAGCAGTACTTC. It encodes CSASHRGEQYF.

In this sample, this clonotype turned up many times. The rearrangement joins TRBV7-9 to TRBJ2-1, with 7 bases lining up with TRBD2. The CDR3 is 13 residues long. Germline CDR1 SEHNR, CDR2 FQNEAQ (reference sequence). J lost 11 bases, V lost 5 bases, and 9 bases had no gene match. The CDR3 DNA reads TGTGCCAGCAGCCTTGCGGCGGGAGACCAGCAGTTCTTC. This gives the protein CASSLAAGDQQFF.

This chain links TRBV28 with TRBJ1-1, with D possibly matching TRBD1 (5 bases). Deletions cut 0 bases from V and 4 bases from J, with 12 bases between. This CDR3 has 15 residues. CDR1 is MDHEN and CDR2 is SYDVKM in the germline V gene. The CDR3 nucleotides are TGTGCCAGCAGTTTATGGGGCCGGGGGATCACTGAAGCTTTCTTT. This sequence encodes CASSLWGRGITEAFF.

CDR3 nucleotide sequence: TGTGCCAGCGGACAGCGGGAGATTCAATACAATGAGCAGTTCTTC. This gives the protein CASGQREIQYNEQFF. The chain links TRBV5-6 to TRBJ2-1, with 8 bases fitting TRBD2. The CDR3 sequence is 15 residues long. CDR1 is SGHDT, CDR2 YYEEEE, per germline. The V gene end was trimmed by 7 bases and the J gene end by 4 bases; junction bases not matched to a gene: 10.